The 10 T cell receptor beta chains given below trace back to one sample, sequenced in a study of T cells in Graves' hyperthyroidism and ophthalmopathy. TCR beta CDR3 sequences were amplified from RNA transcripts. The HTBI primer set was used in a first-round RT-PCR of the TCR CDR3. TCRdb used MiXCR to reprocess the multiplex PCR reads, holding one entry per CDR3 protein. This table has about 590,000 distinct CDR3 sequences, approximately 14% appearing once. Input material: blood. The source is a woman aged 18-29 years with Graves' ophthalmopathy.

At least ten counts were recorded for this clonotype. The chain uses TRBV7-2 and TRBJ2-7; D unclear. V was shortened by 5 bases and J by 2 bases, with 13 bases between the two germline ends. The CDR3 spans 14 residues. Germline loops: CDR1 SGHTA, CDR2 FQGNSA. CDR3 bases: TGTGCCAGCAGCCGGAACCCCGGTCCCTACGAGCAGTACTTC. This translates into CASSRNPGPYEQYF.

This clonotype appeared many times. The V gene is TRBV2, the J gene TRBJ2-1; D call uncertain. The ends were cut back, 4 bases at V and 0 bases at J, with 10 bases in the middle. CDR3 size: 15 residues. CDR1 is SNHLY and CDR2 is FYNNEI in the germline V gene. In DNA, the CDR3 is TGTGCCAGCAGTGGTTCTCGGAGCTCCTACAATGAGCAGTTCTTC. As protein: CASSGSRSSYNEQFF.

This clonotype was detected many times. The rearrangement links TRBV12-3 or TRBV12-4 to TRBJ2-7; perhaps TRBD1 as D (9 bases). Trimming left V 6 bases short and J 4 bases short, with 37 bases between. This CDR3 region has 21 residues. The CDR3 coding sequence is TGTGCCAGCAGGTTGAGGGCCACCGGGACAGGGCATCCTAGCGGGTATTACGAGCAGTACTTC. Its protein is CASRLRATGTGHPSGYYEQYF.

This clonotype was seen at least ten times. This chain connects TRBV12-3 or TRBV12-4 to TRBJ1-4; tentative D call: TRBD1 (5 bases). The CDR3 length is 15 residues. V was trimmed by 1 base and J by 4 bases, leaving 10 bases between them. CDR3 DNA: TGTGCCAGCAGTTTAGGGTCAGGGTTTAATGAAAAACTGTTTTTT. Its protein is CASSLGSGFNEKLFF.

This clonotype was observed at least ten times. The chain is built from TRBV28 and TRBJ2-5; tentative D call: TRBD1 (6 bases). Germline V lookup: CDR1 MDHEN, CDR2 SYDVKM. V lost 10 bases and J 1 base, leaving 22 bases between the germline ends. The CDR3 runs 16 residues. CDR3: CATSPLETGRQETQYF. CDR3 coding DNA: TGTGCCACTTCCCCCCTCGAGACAGGCCGCCAAGAGACCCAGTACTTC.

The chain links TRBV6-1 to TRBJ1-4, with unresolved D. Trimming took 5 bases from V and 7 from J, leaving 17 bases between them. The CDR3 consists of 15 residues. Per the germline V gene, CDR1 is MNHNS and CDR2 is SASEGT. CDR3 coding DNA: TGTGCCAGCAGTCCCTTACATGGGCCCCCTGAAAAACTGTTTTTT. Amino acid sequence: CASSPLHGPPEKLFF.

This clonotype has just a few counts. The chain carries TRBV19 and TRBJ1-1, with D possibly being TRBD1 (5 bases). This CDR3 has 16 residues. Trimming cost V 4 bases and J 3 bases, with 18 bases left between them. CDR1 LNHDA and CDR2 SQIVND come from the germline V gene (reference sequence). CDR3 coding DNA: TGTGCCAGTAGTAAAAAGGGGCGCCTTAGGGACACTGAAGCTTTCTTT. Amino acids: CASSKKGRLRDTEAFF.

This clonotype was found many times. The chain recombines TRBV20-1 with TRBJ2-2, with 8 bases identical to TRBD1. The trim removed 2 bases at V and 7 bases at J, leaving 9 bases unmatched. The CDR3 runs to 15 residues. Germline CDR1 DFQATT, CDR2 SNEGSKA (reference sequence). The CDR3 protein is CSARRQGARVGELFF. For the CDR3, the DNA is TGCAGTGCTAGACGGCAGGGGGCGCGGGTCGGGGAGCTGTTTTTT.

This clonotype was recorded many times. V and J are TRBV7-3 and TRBJ2-1, with D maybe TRBD2 (5 bases). Germline V CDR1 and CDR2: SGHTA, FQGTGA. The V gene lost 2 bases and the J gene lost 7 bases, with 18 bases spanning the gap. The CDR3 runs 16 residues. CDR3 bases: TGTGCCAGCAGCTTATGGGGTAGCATGAGCGGAAATGAGCAGTTCTTC. It is translated as CASSLWGSMSGNEQFF.

This clonotype was seen more than once but under ten times. This could be a read error, since a much larger clone is one nucleotide away. The chain is built from TRBV2 and TRBJ1-1, with D perhaps TRBD1 (5 bases). CDR1 is SNHLY, CDR2 FYNNEI, per germline. V was clipped by 11 bases and J by 3 bases, with 19 bases between them. CDR3 length equals 14 residues. CDR3 in amino acids: CAGMEGRGDTEAFF. CDR3 sequence (DNA): TGTGCCGGCATGGAGGGAAGAGGGGACACTGAAGCTTTCTTT.